The next 17 T cell receptor beta chains were all read from a single sample in a study of OX40 agonist ivuxolimab in advanced cancers. This table comes from immunoSEQ multiplex PCR, and its TCRdb copy is limited to in-frame clones, with some not included. Among around 72,000 clones, roughly 89% were seen once, and the ten largest hold roughly 8%. Material: CD4+ or CD8+ T cells sorted from blood, obtained in a trial of the OX40 agonist ivuxolimab. All receptors come from an adult with an advanced solid tumor such as melanoma, head and neck, liver or kidney cancer.

This clone counts as medium-sized (0.01 to 0.1%). The chain is built from TRBV29-1 and TRBJ1-3; D may be TRBD1 (5 bases). Germline V gene data show CDR1 as SQVTM and CDR2 as ANQGSEA. The CDR3 runs 13 residues. Trimming removed 2 bases from V and 6 bases from J, with 11 bases in between. The CDR3 is CSVERQGENTIYF. As DNA, the CDR3 is TGCAGCGTTGAAAGGCAGGGTGAAAACACCATATATTTT.

The rearrangement uses TRBV7-9 and TRBJ2-2, with D possibly being TRBD2 (5 bases). The germline CDR1 and CDR2 sequences are SEHNR and FQNEAQ (reference sequence). With 3 bases removed from V and 5 bases from J, the gap between germline ends came to 13 bases. This CDR3 has 15 residues. The DNA for the CDR3 is TGTGCCAGCAGCTTGGTCGGGGTAGGGACCGGGGAGCTGTTTTTT. Translating gives CASSLVGVGTGELFF.

The chain is built from TRBV23-1 and TRBJ2-7; 12 positions agree with TRBD1. TRBV23-1 is flagged as an ORF with uncertain function. The CDR3 sequence is 17 residues long. V shed 0 bases, J shed 4 bases, and the junction held 7 bases outside the gene matches. The DNA for the CDR3 is TGCGCCAGCAGTCAATCGTGGCCGGGACAGGGGGCTTACGAGCAGTACTTC. Translated: CASSQSWPGQGAYEQYF.

CDR3 nucleotides: TGTGCCAGCAGCTTCAGCTCCTACGAGCAGTACTTC. It translates to CASSFSSYEQYF. The chain is built from TRBV7-9 and TRBJ2-7; D is ambiguous. Germline V lookup: CDR1 SEHNR, CDR2 FQNEAQ (reference sequence). Trimming took off 3 bases at V and 0 bases at J, with 3 bases between the two ends. The CDR3 contains 12 residues.

The chain combines TRBV28 with TRBJ1-4, with a tentative D call TRBD1 (5 bases). Germline CDR1 and CDR2: MDHEN and SYDVKM. The CDR3 loop spans 11 amino acids. Between the trimmed V and J ends, which lost 4 bases and 8 bases, there was a span of 5 bases. CDR3 sequence reads: CASSWGEKLFF. The CDR3 nucleotides are TGTGCCAGCAGTTGGGGGGAAAAACTGTTTTTT.

The chain has TRBV7-2 and TRBJ1-5, with D maybe TRBD1 (6 bases). V lost 6 bases to trimming and J lost 6 bases, with 15 bases between them. The germline V gene encodes CDR1 SGHTA and CDR2 FQGNSA. CDR3 length equals 14 residues. CDR3 protein: CASRPGGAGQPQHF. The CDR3 nucleotides read TGTGCCAGCAGACCGGGGGGGGCCGGTCAGCCCCAGCATTTT.

The chain carries TRBV19 and TRBJ1-1; a weak D match, TRBD1 (6 bases). CDR1 LNHDA and CDR2 SQIVND come from the germline V gene (reference sequence). Trimming left V 2 bases short and J 6 bases short, with 16 bases between. There are 15 residues in the CDR3. CDR3 sequence (DNA): TGTGCCAGTAGTATACACGGGGGCGGGCTCGCTGAAGCTTTCTTT. Amino acids: CASSIHGGGLAEAFF. Full variable domain (outside the CDR3, taken from reference TRBV19 and TRBJ1-1): DGGITQSPKYLFRKEGQNVTLSCEQNLNHDAMYWYRQDPGQGLRLIYYSQIVNDFQKGDIAEGYSVSREKKESFPLTVTSAQKNPTAFYLCASSIHGGGLAEAFFGQGTRLTVV.

This sequence joins TRBV19 and TRBJ2-1, with D unclear. This CDR3 is 11 amino acids long. CDR1 and CDR2 (germline): LNHDA, SQIVND (reference sequence). V was cut by 7 bases and J by 7 bases, with 8 bases left in between. CDR3 sequence reads: CASKRLNEQFF. DNA of the CDR3: TGTGCCAGTAAGAGGCTAAATGAGCAGTTCTTC.

The chain recombines TRBV30 with TRBJ2-1; D unresolved. This CDR3 is 11 amino acids long. Trimming removed 3 bases from V and 11 bases from J, with 11 bases in between. Germline CDR1 is GTSNPN and CDR2 is SVGIG (reference sequence). CDR3 loop: CAWREKEKQFF. The CDR3 nucleotides are TGTGCCTGGAGGGAAAAGGAGAAGCAGTTCTTC.

V is TRBV7-2 and J is TRBJ1-5; D remains ambiguous. Between the trimmed V and J ends, which lost 5 bases and 5 bases, there was a span of 10 bases. CDR1 SGHTA and CDR2 FQGNSA come from the germline V gene. The CDR3 consists of 13 residues. CDR3 DNA sequence: TGTGCCAGCAGCCCCACAGCTGATCAGCCCCAGCATTTT. The encoded protein is CASSPTADQPQHF.

The rearrangement joins TRBV5-4 to TRBJ1-2; D might be TRBD1 (5 bases). The V end was cut by 0 bases, the J end by 8 bases, with 23 bases between. CDR3 size: 17 residues. Germline assignment: CDR1 SGHNT and CDR2 YYREEE (reference sequence). DNA for the CDR3: TGTGCCAGCAGCTTGGGCGGAGGGCAGGGAGCTGATCTGGGCTACACCTTC. It translates to CASSLGGGQGADLGYTF.

The V call is TRBV5-1, the J call TRBJ1-2, with D hard to call. The CDR3 covers 14 residues. The germline CDR1 and CDR2 sequences are SGHRS and YFSETQ. V was clipped by 0 bases and J by 3 bases, with 9 bases between them. This chain's CDR3 is CASSLGPGDYGYTF. In nucleotides, the CDR3 is TGCGCCAGCAGCTTGGGTCCTGGGGACTATGGCTACACCTTC.

This sequence joins TRBV29-1 and TRBJ1-6; D unresolved. Per the germline V gene, CDR1 is SQVTM and CDR2 is ANQGSEA. V lost 4 bases to trimming and J lost 6 bases, with 10 bases between them. The CDR3 extends over 13 amino acids. CDR3 in amino acids: CSVVVAVNSPLHF. The CDR3 DNA is TGCAGCGTTGTAGTGGCAGTTAATTCACCCCTCCACTTT. The full variable domain, rest sourced from reference TRBV29-1 and TRBJ1-6, is SAVISQKPSRDICQRGTSLTIQCQVDSQVTMMFWYRQQPGQSLTLIATANQGSEATYESGFVIDKFPISRPNLTFSTLTVSNMSPEDSSIYLCSVVVAVNSPLHFGNGTRLTVT.

CDR3 residues: CASSRPLGDPYNEQFF. CDR3 nucleotide sequence: TGTGCCAGCAGTCGACCCCTAGGGGACCCTTACAATGAGCAGTTCTTC. This chain uses TRBV27 with TRBJ2-1; TRBD1 or TRBD2 may be the D gene (5 bases each). There are 16 residues in the CDR3. The V gene lost 5 bases and the J gene lost 4 bases, with 18 bases spanning the gap. Looked up from germline, CDR1 is MNHEY and CDR2 is SMNVEV (reference sequence).

The chain has TRBV9 and TRBJ2-1; perhaps TRBD2 as D (6 bases). Trimming cost V 3 bases and J 7 bases, with 20 bases left between them. The CDR3 has 16 residues. CDR1 and CDR2 (germline): SGDLS, YYNGEE. CDR3 amino acids: CASSAEGLMGTNEQFF. The CDR3 coding sequence is TGTGCCAGCAGCGCCGAGGGGTTAATGGGGACTAATGAGCAGTTCTTC.

This clone was seen just once. This chain links TRBV13 with TRBJ1-6, with D perhaps matching TRBD1 (6 bases). The CDR3 covers 15 residues. The germline gives CDR1 PRHDT, CDR2 FYEKMQ (reference sequence). Trimming shortened V by 5 bases and J by 10 bases, and 18 bases separated the two germline ends. CDR3 sequence: CASSLPQGSISPLHF. The CDR3 DNA reads as TGTGCCAGCAGCCTACCTCAGGGGTCGATCTCACCCCTCCACTTT. The whole variable domain, filled in from reference TRBV13 and TRBJ1-6, reads AAGVIQSPRHLIKEKRETATLKCYPIPRHDTVYWYQQGPGQDPQFLISFYEKMQSDKGSIPDRFSAQQFSDYHSELNMSSLELGDSALYFCASSLPQGSISPLHFGNGTRLTVT.

This chain joins TRBV27 and TRBJ2-2, with D hard to call. In germline, CDR1 is MNHEY, CDR2 SMNVEV (reference sequence). V lost 6 bases and J lost 3, with 14 bases in between. This CDR3 is built from 15 residues. CDR3: CASRGIGLDTGELFF. CDR3 sequence (DNA): TGTGCCAGCAGAGGGATCGGGTTGGACACCGGGGAGCTGTTTTTT.